This TCR beta chain came from a study of post-analysis software for immune sequencing data. Study results and caveats: Roughly five TRBV segments were significantly more frequent in patients than in controls. TRBV5-6, TRBV5-1 and TRBV20-1 were among these segments.

Points on this clonotype: Its specificity is unknown.

Germline-derived CDR1 and CDR2 are DFQATT and SNEGSKA (reference sequence). The CDR3 has 15 amino acids. The V and J ends lost 3 bases and 0 bases respectively, with 12 bases between them. Included in the TCR beta cDNA libraries were unique molecular identifiers. TCRdb processed the PCR reads anew with MiXCR; each CDR3 protein has one entry. The table lists some 700,000 distinct CDR3 sequences, 59% of them singletons. Sequenced sample: blood. The receptor comes from a girl aged 2-10 years with multiple sclerosis. The chain combines TRBV20-1 with TRBJ2-1, with D uncertain. CDR3 protein: CSASLDLSSYNEQFF. The CDR3 DNA is TGCAGTGCTAGTCTAGACCTAAGCTCCTACAATGAGCAGTTCTTC.